The TCR beta chain described here comes from a study of blood T cell repertoires in COVID-19. The overall study: Acute-phase and convalescent COVID-19 samples originated in the United States, Italy and Spain. Sample material is recorded as cDNA or gDNA derived from T cells, B-cell-depleted T cells, or PBMCs.

Method: immunoSEQ multiplex PCR; TCRdb's copy keeps in-frame clones and lacks some. Of more than 95,000 clones listed, 75% to 85% are singletons. The sequence was obtained from a man in his 60s with acute or convalescent COVID-19. The material sequenced was peripheral blood.

Here the CDR3 DNA reads TGTGCCAGCAGCCAAGATCGCGATCAGCCCCAGCATTTT. Translation gives CASSQDRDQPQHF. The rearrangement joins TRBV3-1 (or the pseudogene TRBV3-2) to TRBJ1-5; D not certain. Per the germline V gene, CDR1 is LGHDT and CDR2 is YNNKEL (reference sequence). This CDR3 region has 13 residues. Trimming removed 0 bases from V and 5 bases from J, with 5 bases in between.